One TCR beta chain is described in this entry. The antigen remains unidentified. The length of the CDR3 is 14 residues. CDR1 and CDR2 from the germline V gene are SGHAT and FQNNGV. V was pared by 0 bases and J by 4 bases, with 2 bases of the junction left unmatched. This sample is drawn from a study of T cell responses to AZD1222 COVID-19 vaccine. Study-level results: Spike as a whole was targeted by vaccine-associated CD4 TCRs, dominant at 160-218 and 743-854. Per reports, nearly half of all spike-specific TCRs target regions that are unmutated in variants.

Pooled samples include second doses given at about 4 or 12 weeks. Generated by immunoSEQ multiplex PCR, the TCRdb table keeps only in-frame clones and is missing some. The data hold approximately 84,000 clones, with approximately 83% observed a single time. Specimen: peripheral blood, collected 28 days after the second AZD1222 dose. The rearrangement uses TRBV11-2 and TRBJ2-7; the match to TRBD1 covers 8 bases. This clonotype was sampled from an adult who received the AZD1222 COVID-19 vaccine. CDR3 in DNA: TGTGCCAGCAGCTTAGAACAGGGGGGTTACGAGCAGTACTTC. Its protein product is CASSLEQGGYEQYF.